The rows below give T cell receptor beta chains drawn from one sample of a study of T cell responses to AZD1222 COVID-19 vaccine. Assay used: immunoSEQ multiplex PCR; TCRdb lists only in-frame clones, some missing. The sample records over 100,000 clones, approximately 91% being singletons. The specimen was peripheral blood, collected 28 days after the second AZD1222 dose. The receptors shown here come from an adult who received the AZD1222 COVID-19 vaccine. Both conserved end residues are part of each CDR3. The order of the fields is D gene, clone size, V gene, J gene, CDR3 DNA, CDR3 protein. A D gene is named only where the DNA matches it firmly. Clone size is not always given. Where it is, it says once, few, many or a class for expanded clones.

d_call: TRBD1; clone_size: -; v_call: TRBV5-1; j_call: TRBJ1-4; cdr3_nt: TGCGCCAGCAGCTTATTACAGGGGACTAATGAAAAACTGTTTTTT; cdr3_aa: CASSLLQGTNEKLFF
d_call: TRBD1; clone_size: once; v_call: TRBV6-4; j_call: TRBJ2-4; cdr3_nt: TGTGCCAGCACCAGGGGGTATTGTGGGGGAAACATTCAGTACTTC; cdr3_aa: CASTRGYCGGNIQYF
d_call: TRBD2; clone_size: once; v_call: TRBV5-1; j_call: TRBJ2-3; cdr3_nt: TGCGCCAGCAGCTCAATAAGCGGGAGGGGGGCAGATACGCAGTATTTT; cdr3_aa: CASSSISGRGADTQYF
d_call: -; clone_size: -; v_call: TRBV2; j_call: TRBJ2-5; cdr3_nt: TGTGCCAGCAAACGGGGCCAAGAGACCCAGTACTTC; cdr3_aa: CASKRGQETQYF
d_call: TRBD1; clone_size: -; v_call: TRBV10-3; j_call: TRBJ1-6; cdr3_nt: TGTGCCATCAGCCTACAGGGGAGGGGTGGGTCACCCCTCCACTTT; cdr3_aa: CAISLQGRGGSPLHF
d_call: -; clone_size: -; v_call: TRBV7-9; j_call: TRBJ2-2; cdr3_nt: TGTGCCAGCGAACAGGGGAACACCGGGGAGCTGTTTTTT; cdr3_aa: CASEQGNTGELFF
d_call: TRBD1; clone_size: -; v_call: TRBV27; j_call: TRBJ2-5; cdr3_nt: TGTGCCAGCAGTTCCTACAGGGGAGCGGAGACCCAGTACTTC; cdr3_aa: CASSSYRGAETQYF
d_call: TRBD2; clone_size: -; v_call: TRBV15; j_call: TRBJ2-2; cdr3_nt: TGTGCCACCAGCAGAGGGCCTAGCGGGAGAAACACCGGGGAGCTGTTTTTT; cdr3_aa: CATSRGPSGRNTGELFF
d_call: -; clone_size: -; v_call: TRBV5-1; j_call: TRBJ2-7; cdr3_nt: TGCGCCAGCAGCCTAGACGGACTAAATTACTACGAGCAGTACTTC; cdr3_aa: CASSLDGLNYYEQYF
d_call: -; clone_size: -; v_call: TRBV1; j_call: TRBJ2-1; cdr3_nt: TGCACCAGCAGCCAACCATGCGGGTGGTACCGGAATGAGCAGTTCTTC; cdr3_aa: CTSSQPCGWYRNEQFF
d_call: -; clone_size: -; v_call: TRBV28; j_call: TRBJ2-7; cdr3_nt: TGTGCCAGCAGTTTAGGCCAGGGTGGGGTCGAGCAGTACTTC; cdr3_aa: CASSLGQGGVEQYF
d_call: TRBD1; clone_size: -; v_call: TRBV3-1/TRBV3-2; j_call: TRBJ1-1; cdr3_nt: TGTGCCAGCAGCCAAGGCCCACAGGGGACTGAAGCTTTCTTT; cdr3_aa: CASSQGPQGTEAFF
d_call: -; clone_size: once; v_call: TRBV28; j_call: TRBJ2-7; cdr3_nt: TGTGCCAGCAGCGGTACCGGGACGGGGGCCTACGAGCAGTACTTC; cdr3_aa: CASSGTGTGAYEQYF
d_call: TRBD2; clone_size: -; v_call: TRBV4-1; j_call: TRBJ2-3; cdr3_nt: TGCGCCAGCAGCCAAGACCGCCTAGCGGGAGGGGGAGATACGCAGTATTTT; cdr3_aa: CASSQDRLAGGGDTQYF
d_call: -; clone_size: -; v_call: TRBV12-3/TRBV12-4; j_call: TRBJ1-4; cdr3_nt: TGTGCCAGCATGGCCAGGGGTCATGAAAAACTGTTTTTT; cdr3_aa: CASMARGHEKLFF
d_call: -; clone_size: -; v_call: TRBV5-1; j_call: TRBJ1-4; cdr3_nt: TGCGCCAGCAGCCCTTCCCTGTCGGGGGCTAATGAAAAACTGTTTTTT; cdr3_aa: CASSPSLSGANEKLFF
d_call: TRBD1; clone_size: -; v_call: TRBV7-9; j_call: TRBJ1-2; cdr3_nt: TGTGCCAGCAGCCCGGGGACAGCCTATGGCTACACCTTC; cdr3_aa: CASSPGTAYGYTF
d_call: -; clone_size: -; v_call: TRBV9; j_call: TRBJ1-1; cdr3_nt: TGTGCCAGCAGCGTAGATCCGAGGAACACTGAAGCTTTCTTT; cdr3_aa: CASSVDPRNTEAFF
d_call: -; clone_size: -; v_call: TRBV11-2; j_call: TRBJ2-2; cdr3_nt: TGTGCCAGCAGCTTAGAGTGGGTGAACACCGGGGAGCTGTTTTTT; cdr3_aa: CASSLEWVNTGELFF
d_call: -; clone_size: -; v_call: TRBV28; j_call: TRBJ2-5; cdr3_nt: TGTGCCAGCATTGGAAGGAGGGGGCTGAACTCAGAGACCCAGTACTTC; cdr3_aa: CASIGRRGLNSETQYF
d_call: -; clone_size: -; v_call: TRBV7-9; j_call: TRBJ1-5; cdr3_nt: TGTGCCAGCAGCTCGAGGGTGGAACAGCCCCAGCATTTT; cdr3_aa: CASSSRVEQPQHF
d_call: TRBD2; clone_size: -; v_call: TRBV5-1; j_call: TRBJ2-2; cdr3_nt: TGCGCCAGCAGCCGGGGACTAGCGGGAGGGGACACCGGGGAGCTGTTTTTT; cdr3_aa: CASSRGLAGGDTGELFF
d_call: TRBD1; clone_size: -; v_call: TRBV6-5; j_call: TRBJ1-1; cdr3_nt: TGTGCCAGCAGTTCGCACGACAGGGACATGAACACTGAAGCTTTCTTT; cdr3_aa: CASSSHDRDMNTEAFF
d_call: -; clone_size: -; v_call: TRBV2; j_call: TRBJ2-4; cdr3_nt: TGTGCCAGCATGGGGGAATGGGACAAAAACATTCAGTACTTC; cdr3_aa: CASMGEWDKNIQYF
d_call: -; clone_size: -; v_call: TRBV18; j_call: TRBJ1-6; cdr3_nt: TGTGCCAGCTCAACTACAGGGTTGGTAAATTCACCCCTCCACTTT; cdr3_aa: CASSTTGLVNSPLHF
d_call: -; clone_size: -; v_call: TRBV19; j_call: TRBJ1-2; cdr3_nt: TGTGCCAGTAGTTCTTCAGGGGCTAACTATGGCTACACCTTC; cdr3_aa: CASSSSGANYGYTF
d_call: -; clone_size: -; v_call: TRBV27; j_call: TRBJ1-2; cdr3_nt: TGTGCCAGCAGCGATAGCACACAGGGCTACTATGGCTACACCTTC; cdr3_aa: CASSDSTQGYYGYTF
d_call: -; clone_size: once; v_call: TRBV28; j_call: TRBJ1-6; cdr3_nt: TGTGCCAGCAGTCCGTATAATTCACCCCTCCACTTT; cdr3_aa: CASSPYNSPLHF
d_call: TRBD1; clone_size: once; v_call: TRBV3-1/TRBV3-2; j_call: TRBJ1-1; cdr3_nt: TGTGCCAGCAGCCAAGTGGGGACAGGGGACACTGAAGCTTTCTTT; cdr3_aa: CASSQVGTGDTEAFF
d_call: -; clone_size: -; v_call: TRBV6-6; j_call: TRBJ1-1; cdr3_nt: TGTGCCAGCAGTTATGGGGTCGGGGGGATTGAAGCTTTCTTT; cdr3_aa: CASSYGVGGIEAFF
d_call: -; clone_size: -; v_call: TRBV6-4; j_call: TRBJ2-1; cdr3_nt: TGTGCCAGCAGTGACTCGAGCTACAATGAGCAGTTCTTC; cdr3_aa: CASSDSSYNEQFF
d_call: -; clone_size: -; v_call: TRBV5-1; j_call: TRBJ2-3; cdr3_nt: TGCGCCAGCAGCTTGGGCGCCGTTGGTAGCGGCTACACAGATACGCAGTATTTT; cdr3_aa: CASSLGAVGSGYTDTQYF
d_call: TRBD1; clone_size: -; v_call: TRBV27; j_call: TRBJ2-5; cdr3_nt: TGTGCCAGCAGTTTAATTACCGCGACAGGGGCAGAGACCCAGTACTTC; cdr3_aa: CASSLITATGAETQYF
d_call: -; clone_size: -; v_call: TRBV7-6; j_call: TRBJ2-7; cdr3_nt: TGTGCCAGCAGCTTGGGGGGCCTAAACTACGAGCAGTACTTC; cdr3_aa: CASSLGGLNYEQYF
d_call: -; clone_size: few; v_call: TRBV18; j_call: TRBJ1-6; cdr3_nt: TGTGCCAGCTCACCCCCCAGCCAGAGAAGTAATTCACCCCTCCACTTT; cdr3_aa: CASSPPSQRSNSPLHF
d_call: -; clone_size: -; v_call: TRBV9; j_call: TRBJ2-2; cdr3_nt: TGTGCCAGCACTACGGCCTATAACACCGGGGAGCTGTTTTTT; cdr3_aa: CASTTAYNTGELFF
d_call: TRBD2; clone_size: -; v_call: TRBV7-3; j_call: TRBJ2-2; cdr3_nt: TGTGCCAGCAGCTTATACTCTCAACTACCGGGACTAGCGGGCGGGGAGCTGTTTTTT; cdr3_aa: CASSLYSQLPGLAGGELFF
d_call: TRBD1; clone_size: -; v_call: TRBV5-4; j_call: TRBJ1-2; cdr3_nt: TGTGCCAGCAGCCAAATAACGACAGGGGAGGACTATGGCTACACCTTC; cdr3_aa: CASSQITTGEDYGYTF
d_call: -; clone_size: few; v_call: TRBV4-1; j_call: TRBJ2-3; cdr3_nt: TGCGCCAGCAAGGGACTCCTCACAGATACGCAGTATTTT; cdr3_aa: CASKGLLTDTQYF
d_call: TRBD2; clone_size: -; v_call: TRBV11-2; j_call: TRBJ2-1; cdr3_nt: TGTGCCAGCAGCTTAGTCGGGCTAGCGGGAGAACAGTTCTTC; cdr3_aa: CASSLVGLAGEQFF
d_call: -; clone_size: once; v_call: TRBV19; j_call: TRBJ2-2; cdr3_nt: TGTGCCAGTAGTATATCACCTGCAAGGTCCGGGGAGCTGTTTTTT; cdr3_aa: CASSISPARSGELFF
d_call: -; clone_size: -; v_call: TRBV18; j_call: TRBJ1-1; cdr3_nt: TGTGCCAGCTCAGACCGGGGGATACCTGGGAACACTGAAGCTTTCTTT; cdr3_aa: CASSDRGIPGNTEAFF
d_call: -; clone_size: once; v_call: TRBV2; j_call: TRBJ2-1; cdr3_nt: TGTGCCAGCAGTGGGACCTACAATGAGCAGTTCTTC; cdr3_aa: CASSGTYNEQFF
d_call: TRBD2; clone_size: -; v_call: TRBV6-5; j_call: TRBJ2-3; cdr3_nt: TGTGCCAGCAGCGCGCTAGCGGGAGGCCATACGCAGTATTTT; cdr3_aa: CASSALAGGHTQYF
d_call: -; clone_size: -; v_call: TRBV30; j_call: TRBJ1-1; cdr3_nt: TGTGCCTGGACGATAGGGAACACTGAAGCTTTCTTT; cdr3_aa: CAWTIGNTEAFF
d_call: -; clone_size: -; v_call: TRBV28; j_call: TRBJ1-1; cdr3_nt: TGTGCCAGCAGAATCGGTCCGGGCACTGAAGCTTTCTTT; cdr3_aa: CASRIGPGTEAFF
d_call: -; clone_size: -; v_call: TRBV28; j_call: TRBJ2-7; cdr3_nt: TGTGCCAGCAGTTTGGGTACCTCCTACGAGCAGTACTTC; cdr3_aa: CASSLGTSYEQYF
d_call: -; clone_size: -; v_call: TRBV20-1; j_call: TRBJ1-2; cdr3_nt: TGCAGTGCTAGTGCAGGGCAGTATGGCTACACCTTC; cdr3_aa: CSASAGQYGYTF
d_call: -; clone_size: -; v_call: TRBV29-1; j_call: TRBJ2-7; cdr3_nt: TGCAGCGTTCGGTCGGGGCGCAATTCCTACGAGCAGTACTTC; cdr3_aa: CSVRSGRNSYEQYF
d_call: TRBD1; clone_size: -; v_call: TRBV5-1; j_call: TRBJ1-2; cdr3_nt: TGCGCCAGCAGCCCCGGGACAGGGCATTGGGGGGGCTACACCTTC; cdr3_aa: CASSPGTGHWGGYTF
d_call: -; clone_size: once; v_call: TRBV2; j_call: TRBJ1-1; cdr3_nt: TGTGCCAGCAGACAGGTAGGGGACACTGAAGCTTTCTTT; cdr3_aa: CASRQVGDTEAFF
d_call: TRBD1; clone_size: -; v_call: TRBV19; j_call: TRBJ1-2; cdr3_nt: TGTGCCAGTAGTATTACACAGGGGGTGAGTGGCTACACCTTC; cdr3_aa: CASSITQGVSGYTF
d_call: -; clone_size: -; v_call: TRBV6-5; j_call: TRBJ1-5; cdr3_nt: TGTGCCAGCAGTCCAGTCCGGGCTTCTAATCAGCCCCAGCATTTT; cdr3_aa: CASSPVRASNQPQHF
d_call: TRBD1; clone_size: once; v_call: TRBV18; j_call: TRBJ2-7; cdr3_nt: TGTGCCAGCTCACCTCGTTTGACAGGGACGGCCTACGAGCAGTACTTC; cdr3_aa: CASSPRLTGTAYEQYF
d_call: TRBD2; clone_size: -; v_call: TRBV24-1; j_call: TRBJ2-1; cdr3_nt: TGTGCCACCAGTGATGCCCCGGGGGCGACTAGCGGTTACAATGAGCAGTTCTTC; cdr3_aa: CATSDAPGATSGYNEQFF
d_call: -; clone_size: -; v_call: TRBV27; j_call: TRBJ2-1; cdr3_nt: TGTGCCAGCGGGGTAAATGAGCAGTTCTTC; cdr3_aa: CASGVNEQFF
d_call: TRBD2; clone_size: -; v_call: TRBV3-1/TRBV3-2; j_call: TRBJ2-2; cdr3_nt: TGTGCCAGCAGCCACACTAGCGGGAGATACACCGGGGAGCTGTTTTTT; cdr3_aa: CASSHTSGRYTGELFF
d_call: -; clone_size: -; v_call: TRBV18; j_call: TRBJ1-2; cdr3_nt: TGTGCCAGCTCACCACCTCCGGGACACAACTATGGCTACACCTTC; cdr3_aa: CASSPPPGHNYGYTF
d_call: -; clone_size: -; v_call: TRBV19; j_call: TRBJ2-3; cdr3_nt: TGTGCCAGTAGTATTCGGAGGGGGGCCCCACCCTCGGTAGATACGCAGTATTTT; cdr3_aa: CASSIRRGAPPSVDTQYF
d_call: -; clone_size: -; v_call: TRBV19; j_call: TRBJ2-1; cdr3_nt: TGTGCCAGTAGTATCCCCTCCCCCGCCTACAATGAGCAGTTCTTC; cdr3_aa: CASSIPSPAYNEQFF